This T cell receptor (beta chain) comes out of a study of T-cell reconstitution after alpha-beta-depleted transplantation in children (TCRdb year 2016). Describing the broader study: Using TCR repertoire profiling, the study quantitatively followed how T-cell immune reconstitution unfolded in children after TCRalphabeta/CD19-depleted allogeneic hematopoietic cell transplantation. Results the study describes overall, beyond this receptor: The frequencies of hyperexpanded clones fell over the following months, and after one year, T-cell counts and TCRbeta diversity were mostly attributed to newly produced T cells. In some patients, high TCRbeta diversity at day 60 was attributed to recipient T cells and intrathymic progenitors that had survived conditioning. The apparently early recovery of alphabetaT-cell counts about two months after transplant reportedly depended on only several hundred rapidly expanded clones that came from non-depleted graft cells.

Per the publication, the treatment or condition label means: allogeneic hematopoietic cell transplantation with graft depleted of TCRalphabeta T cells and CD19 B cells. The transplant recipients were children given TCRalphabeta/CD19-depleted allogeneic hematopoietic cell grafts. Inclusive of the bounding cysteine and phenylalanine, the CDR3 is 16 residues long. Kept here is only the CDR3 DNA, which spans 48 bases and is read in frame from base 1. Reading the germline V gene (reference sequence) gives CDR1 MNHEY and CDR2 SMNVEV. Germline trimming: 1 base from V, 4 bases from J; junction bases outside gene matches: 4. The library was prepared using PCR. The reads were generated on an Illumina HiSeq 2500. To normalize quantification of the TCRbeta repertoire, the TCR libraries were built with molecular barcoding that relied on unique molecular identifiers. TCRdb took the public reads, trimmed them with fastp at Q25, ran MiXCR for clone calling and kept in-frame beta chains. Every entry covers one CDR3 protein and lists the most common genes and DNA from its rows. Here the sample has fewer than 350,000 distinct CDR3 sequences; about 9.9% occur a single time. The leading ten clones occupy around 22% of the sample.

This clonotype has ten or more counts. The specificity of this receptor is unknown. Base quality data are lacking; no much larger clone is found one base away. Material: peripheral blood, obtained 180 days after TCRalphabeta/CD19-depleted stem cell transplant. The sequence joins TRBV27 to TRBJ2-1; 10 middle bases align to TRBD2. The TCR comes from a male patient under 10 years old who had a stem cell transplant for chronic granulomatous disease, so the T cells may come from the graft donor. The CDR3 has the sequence CASSLFPSGSYNEQFF. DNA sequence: TGTGCCAGCAGTTTATTCCCTAGCGGGAGTTACAATGAGCAGTTCTTC.